The 26 T cell receptor beta chains presented below share a single source sample, sequenced in a study of Ad26.COV2.S vaccination and SARS-CoV-2 variants. Stated treatment: around 19 received Ad26.COV2.S at low or high dose, single or two shots; several received placebo; per-sample allocation not given. The samples were gathered on day 63 after the first injection of vaccine or placebo. The protocol was immunoSEQ multiplex PCR, while the TCRdb copy is restricted to in-frame clones and leaves out a portion. The sample yields over 300,000 clones, under 90% seen once. The sample was peripheral blood, taken in a trial of Ad26.COV2.S vaccine versus placebo. The receptors shown here come from a person aged 18-65 years who received the Ad26.COV2.S COVID-19 vaccine or a placebo.

The V call is TRBV5-1, the J call TRBJ1-1; a weak D match, TRBD1 (5 bases). CDR3 length: 15 residues. V was clipped by 2 bases and J by 1 base, with 12 bases between them. Germline loops: CDR1 SGHRS, CDR2 YFSETQ. CDR3 residues: CASSLFDSQNTEAFF. The DNA of the CDR3 is TGCGCCAGCAGCTTATTTGACAGCCAGAACACTGAAGCTTTCTTT.

The count of this clone is one. The chain recombines TRBV9 with TRBJ1-6, with D perhaps matching TRBD1 (5 bases). The germline CDR1 and CDR2 sequences are SGDLS and YYNGEE. V was trimmed by 5 bases and J by 6 bases, leaving 12 bases between them. The CDR3 has 14 residues. The CDR3: CASSWDGFNSPLHF. As DNA, the CDR3 is TGTGCCAGCAGTTGGGACGGTTTTAATTCACCCCTCCACTTT.

The chain carries TRBV7-9 and TRBJ2-4; 9 bases match TRBD1. J was trimmed by 0 bases and V by 6 bases; bases with no gene match: 9. From germline, CDR1 is SEHNR and CDR2 FQNEAQ (reference sequence). CDR3 length equals 17 residues. This CDR3 is CASSSTGTGLAKNIQYF. In nucleotides, the CDR3 is TGTGCCAGCAGTTCCACAGGGACAGGGCTAGCCAAAAACATTCAGTACTTC.

V usage is TRBV6-5 and J usage is TRBJ2-5; 12 bases align to TRBD1. The trim removed 4 bases at V and 5 bases at J, leaving 8 bases unmatched. This CDR3 is 16 amino acids long. CDR1 and CDR2 (germline): MNHEY, SVGAGI. The CDR3 nucleotides read TGTGCCAGCAGTTCGACGTGGGACAGGGGGCGTGAGACCCAGTACTTC. Translated: CASSSTWDRGRETQYF.

V and J are TRBV19 and TRBJ2-7; D is uncertain. The germline CDR1 and CDR2 sequences are LNHDA and SQIVND (reference sequence). CDR3 length: 14 amino acids. The ends were cut back, 6 bases at V and 2 bases at J, with 14 bases in the middle. The CDR3 protein is CASSYLGGAYEQYF. Written as DNA, the CDR3 is TGTGCCAGTAGCTACTTAGGTGGGGCCTACGAGCAGTACTTC.

This chain connects TRBV2 to TRBJ1-2; TRBD1 matches 8 bases. Germline CDR1 is SNHLY and CDR2 is FYNNEI. The junction had 8 bases not matched to a gene; V was cut back by 6 bases and J by 8 bases. This CDR3 spans 13 amino acids. CDR3 sequence: CASRRFGQGGYTF. The CDR3 bases are TGTGCCAGCAGGCGATTCGGACAGGGCGGCTACACCTTC.

The chain joins TRBV11-3 to TRBJ1-2; D might be TRBD1 (5 bases). Germline V gene data show CDR1 as SGHNT and CDR2 as YENEEA. The CDR3 extends over 12 amino acids. V lost 3 bases, J lost 8 bases, and 10 bases lay in between. The CDR3 DNA reads as TGTGCCAGCAGCTTGTCAACAGGAGGCTACACCTTC. Translating it yields CASSLSTGGYTF. Full variable domain (remainder filled in from reference TRBV11-3 and TRBJ1-2): EAGVVQSPRYKIIEKKQPVAFWCNPISGHNTLYWYLQNLGQGPELLIRYENEEAVDDSQLPKDRFSAERLKGVDSTLKIQPAELGDSAVYLCASSLSTGGYTFGSGTRLTVV.

This chain's CDR3 is CASSQEGRRPQGDTQYF. CDR3 in DNA: TGTGCCAGCAGCCAAGAAGGAAGGCGACCACAAGGAGATACGCAGTATTTT. V and J are TRBV3-1 (or the pseudogene TRBV3-2) and TRBJ2-3; D remains unclear. This CDR3 has 17 residues. Germline CDR1 and CDR2: LGHDT and YNNKEL (reference sequence). Trimming pared 0 bases from V and 5 bases from J, leaving 18 bases between.

The chain uses TRBV4-1 and TRBJ1-5, with D unclear. There are 16 residues in the CDR3. Germline V gene data show CDR1 as MGHRA and CDR2 as YSYEKL. With 4 bases removed from V and 1 base from J, the gap between germline ends came to 14 bases. In DNA, the CDR3 is TGCGCCAGCAGCCCTCGATCTTTAGGGAGCAATCAGCCCCAGCATTTT. Translating gives CASSPRSLGSNQPQHF.

The rearrangement joins TRBV27 to TRBJ2-1; no definite D call. The CDR3 has 12 amino acids. Germline-derived CDR1 and CDR2 are MNHEY and SMNVEV (reference sequence). Trimming took 2 bases from V and 9 from J, leaving 8 bases between them. The CDR3 reads CASSLRMTEQFF. The CDR3 DNA sequence: TGTGCCAGCAGTTTAAGGATGACTGAGCAGTTCTTC.

V usage is TRBV7-9 and J usage is TRBJ2-6; D unclear. The ends were cut back, 5 bases at V and 2 bases at J, with 7 bases in the middle. In germline, CDR1 is SEHNR, CDR2 FQNEAQ (reference sequence). CDR3 size: 14 residues. The DNA of the CDR3 is TGTGCCAGCAGCACCAATACTGGGGCCAACGTCCTGACTTTC. Residues: CASSTNTGANVLTF. Drawing the rest from reference TRBV7-9 and TRBJ2-6, the complete variable domain is DTGVSQNPRHKITKRGQNVTFRCDPISEHNRLYWYRQTLGQGPEFLTYFQNEAQLEKSRLLSDRFSAERPKGSFSTLEIQRTEQGDSAMYLCASSTNTGANVLTFGAGSRLTVL.

The J gene is TRBJ1-6, the V gene TRBV19, with 7 bases fitting TRBD1. After removal of 6 bases from V and 9 bases from J, the junction contained 8 bases not matched to a gene. Looked up from germline, CDR1 is LNHDA and CDR2 is SQIVND (reference sequence). The CDR3 totals 14 residues. The CDR3 spells CASRAQGTGSPLHF. CDR3 in DNA: TGTGCCAGTAGAGCACAGGGGACGGGTTCACCCCTCCACTTT. The full variable domain, rest sourced from reference TRBV19 and TRBJ1-6, is DGGITQSPKYLFRKEGQNVTLSCEQNLNHDAMYWYRQDPGQGLRLIYYSQIVNDFQKGDIAEGYSVSREKKESFPLTVTSAQKNPTAFYLCASRAQGTGSPLHFGNGTRLTVT.

The V call is TRBV5-5, the J call TRBJ2-7; TRBD1 agrees at 9 bases. Trimming took 4 bases from V and 5 from J; bases not matched to a gene: 10. The CDR3 spans 15 residues. Germline CDR1 is SGHKS and CDR2 is YYEKEE (reference sequence). The CDR3 here is CASSRDRGGGDEQYF. CDR3 DNA: TGTGCCAGCAGCCGCGACAGGGGGGGTGGCGACGAGCAGTACTTC.

The genes are TRBV2 and TRBJ2-6; D remains ambiguous. The CDR3 length is 15 residues. Per the germline V gene, CDR1 is SNHLY and CDR2 is FYNNEI. The V and J ends lost 2 bases and 0 bases respectively, with 5 bases between them. CDR3 coding DNA: TGTGCCAGCAGTGAACCGAGCTCTGGGGCCAACGTCCTGACTTTC. It yields the protein CASSEPSSGANVLTF.

The chain recombines TRBV7-3 with TRBJ2-2; no clear D gene. Germline V CDR1 and CDR2: SGHTA, FQGTGA. The ends were cut back, 4 bases at V and 1 base at J, with 7 bases in the middle. This CDR3 contains 14 residues. The CDR3 DNA reads as TGTGCCAGCAGCTCCCCGGGGAACACCGGGGAGCTGTTTTTT. This gives the protein CASSSPGNTGELFF.

The chain has TRBV5-4 and TRBJ2-2; 9 bases are a match to TRBD2. CDR3 length: 16 amino acids. CDR1 SGHNT and CDR2 YYREEE come from the germline V gene (reference sequence). With V trimmed by 4 bases and J by 1 base, 5 bases remained unmatched. Written as DNA, the CDR3 is TGTGCCAGCAGCATGCTAGCGGGAAGGAACACCGGGGAGCTGTTTTTT. Translation: CASSMLAGRNTGELFF.

This chain links TRBV5-6 with TRBJ2-2; D assignment may be TRBD1 or TRBD2 (5 bases each). Trimming removed 3 bases at V and 3 bases at J, with 12 bases between. The CDR3 runs to 15 residues. The germline gives CDR1 SGHDT, CDR2 YYEEEE. CDR3 sequence: CASSSSGPYTGELFF. The CDR3 bases are TGTGCCAGCAGCTCTTCGGGACCCTACACCGGGGAGCTGTTTTTT.

This rearrangement joins TRBV4-3 to TRBJ2-4; D is possibly TRBD1 (6 bases). Per germline, CDR1 LGHNA and CDR2 YSLEER. V lost 0 bases and J 6 bases, leaving 12 bases between the germline ends. The CDR3 contains 15 residues. The CDR3 loop is CASSQDQGTGNIQYF. CDR3 sequence (DNA): TGCGCCAGCAGCCAAGATCAGGGGACGGGAAACATTCAGTACTTC.

The V call is TRBV12-3 or TRBV12-4, the J call TRBJ2-1; D uncertain. The CDR3 sequence is 12 residues long. Deletions cut 8 bases from V and 9 bases from J, with 14 bases between. CDR3 DNA sequence: TGTGCCAGCCGAGGCCTCCTTGGTGAGCAGTTCTTC. Translation: CASRGLLGEQFF.

As concerns this clone: One end of the junction fails to match germline, which may point to a read error. V is TRBV18 and J is TRBJ1-2, with a possible D match to TRBD1 (6 bases). There are 12 residues in the CDR3. Germline V gene sequence: CDR1 KGHSH, CDR2 LQKENI. The CDR3 reads CASSPPEGQPYF. The CDR3 DNA reads as TGTGCCAGCTCACCACCGGAAGGACAGCCTTACTTC.

The chain recombines TRBV4-1 with TRBJ2-5; 11 bases map to TRBD2. Germline values: CDR1 MGHRA, CDR2 YSYEKL. J was trimmed by 4 bases and V by 4 bases; bases with no gene match: 14. The CDR3 extends over 18 amino acids. CDR3 in amino acids: CASSPKMAGLAGGETQYF. The CDR3 coding sequence is TGCGCCAGCAGCCCCAAGATGGCGGGGCTAGCGGGAGGAGAGACCCAGTACTTC.

The genes are TRBV5-6 and TRBJ2-1; D might be TRBD1 (5 bases). Trimming removed 6 bases at V and 4 bases at J, with 14 bases between. Germline values: CDR1 SGHDT, CDR2 YYEEEE. This CDR3 region has 14 residues. The CDR3 region is CASTSFQGYNEQFF. CDR3 bases: TGTGCCAGCACCTCCTTTCAGGGTTACAATGAGCAGTTCTTC.

The chain carries TRBV19 and TRBJ2-7; D is undetermined. V shed 4 bases and J shed 0 bases, with 7 bases lying between them. Germline loops: CDR1 LNHDA, CDR2 SQIVND (reference sequence). The CDR3 length is 13 residues. The CDR3 region has the DNA TGTGCCAGTAGTACAGGAAACTCCTACGAGCAGTACTTC. Protein product: CASSTGNSYEQYF.

V and J are TRBV30 and TRBJ1-2, with no clear D. The ends were cut back, 1 base at V and 12 bases at J, with 9 bases in the middle. CDR3 length: 10 amino acids. The germline V gene has CDR1 GTSNPN and CDR2 SVGIG (reference sequence). This CDR3 reads CAWSATTHTF. DNA for the CDR3: TGTGCCTGGAGTGCTACGACACACACCTTC.

This clone was counted between two and nine times. The chain joins TRBV7-9 to TRBJ2-7; 12 bases are a match to TRBD2. Germline trimming cut 5 bases from V and 6 bases from J; bases unmatched to any gene: 5. CDR1 is SEHNR, CDR2 FQNEAQ, per germline (reference sequence). This CDR3 contains 14 residues. Here the CDR3 DNA reads TGTGCCAGCAGCCCTAGCGGGAGGGCCGGCGAGCAGTACTTC. The encoded protein is CASSPSGRAGEQYF. The full variable domain, rest sourced from reference TRBV7-9 and TRBJ2-7, is DTGVSQNPRHKITKRGQNVTFRCDPISEHNRLYWYRQTLGQGPEFLTYFQNEAQLEKSRLLSDRFSAERPKGSFSTLEIQRTEQGDSAMYLCASSPSGRAGEQYFGPGTRLTVT.

The chain has TRBV29-1 and TRBJ2-3; D gene ambiguous. CDR1 SQVTM and CDR2 ANQGSEA come from the germline V gene. V was trimmed by 4 bases and J by 3 bases, leaving 11 bases between them. The CDR3 is 13 residues long. The DNA for the CDR3 is TGCAGCGTTGGAGAGATACGTACAGATACGCAGTATTTT. As protein: CSVGEIRTDTQYF.